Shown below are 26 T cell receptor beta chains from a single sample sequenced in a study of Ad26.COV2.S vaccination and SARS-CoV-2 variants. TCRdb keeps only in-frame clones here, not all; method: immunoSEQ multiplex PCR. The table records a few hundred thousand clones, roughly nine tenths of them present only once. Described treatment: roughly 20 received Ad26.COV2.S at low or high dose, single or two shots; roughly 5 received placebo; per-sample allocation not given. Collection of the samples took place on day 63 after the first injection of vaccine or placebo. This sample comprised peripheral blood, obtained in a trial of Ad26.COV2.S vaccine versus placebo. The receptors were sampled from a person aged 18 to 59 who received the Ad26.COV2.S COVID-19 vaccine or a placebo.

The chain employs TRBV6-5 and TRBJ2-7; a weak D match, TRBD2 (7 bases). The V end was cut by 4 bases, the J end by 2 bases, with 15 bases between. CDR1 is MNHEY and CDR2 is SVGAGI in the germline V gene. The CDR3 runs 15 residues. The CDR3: CASSWTGGSTYEQYF. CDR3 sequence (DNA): TGTGCCAGCAGTTGGACGGGGGGCAGCACCTACGAGCAGTACTTC.

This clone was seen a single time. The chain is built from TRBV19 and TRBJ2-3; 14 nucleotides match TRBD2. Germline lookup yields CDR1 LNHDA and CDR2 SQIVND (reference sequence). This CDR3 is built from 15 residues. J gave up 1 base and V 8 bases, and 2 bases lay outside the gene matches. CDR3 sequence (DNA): TGTGCCAGTGGGGGACTAGCGGGAGGCACAGATACGCAGTATTTT. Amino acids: CASGGLAGGTDTQYF.

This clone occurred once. The chain's CDR3 is CASSLGTSERETQYF. Here the CDR3 DNA reads TGTGCCAGCAGCTTGGGGACTAGCGAGAGGGAGACCCAGTACTTC. The V and J genes are TRBV5-4 and TRBJ2-5; 9 bases line up with TRBD2. The CDR3 is made up of 15 amino acids. CDR1 and CDR2 from the germline V gene are SGHNT and YYREEE (reference sequence). The ends lost 0 bases at V and 5 bases at J; junction bases unmatched: 5.

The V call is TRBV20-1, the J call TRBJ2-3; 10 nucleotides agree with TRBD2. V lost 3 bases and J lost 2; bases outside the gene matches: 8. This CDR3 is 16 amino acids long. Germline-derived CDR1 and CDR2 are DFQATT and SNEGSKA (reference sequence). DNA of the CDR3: TGCAGTGCTAGTGGGCCACTAGCGGGGATCACAGATACGCAGTATTTT. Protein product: CSASGPLAGITDTQYF.

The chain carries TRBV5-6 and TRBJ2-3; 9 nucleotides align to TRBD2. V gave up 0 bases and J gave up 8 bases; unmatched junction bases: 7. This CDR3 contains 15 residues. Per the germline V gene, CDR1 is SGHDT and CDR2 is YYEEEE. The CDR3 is CASSLGPSGEGTQYF. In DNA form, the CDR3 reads TGTGCCAGCAGCTTGGGGCCTAGCGGGGAGGGTACGCAGTATTTT.

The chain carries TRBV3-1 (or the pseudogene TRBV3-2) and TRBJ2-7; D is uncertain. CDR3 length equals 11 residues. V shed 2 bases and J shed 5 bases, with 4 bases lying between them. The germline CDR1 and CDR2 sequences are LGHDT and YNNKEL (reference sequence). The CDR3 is CASSQRNEQYF. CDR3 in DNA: TGTGCCAGCAGCCAAAGAAACGAGCAGTACTTC.

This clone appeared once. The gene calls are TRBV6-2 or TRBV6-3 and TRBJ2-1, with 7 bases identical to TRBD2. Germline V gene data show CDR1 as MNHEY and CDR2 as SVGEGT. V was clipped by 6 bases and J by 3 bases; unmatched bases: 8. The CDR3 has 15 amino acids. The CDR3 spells CASSTTSSNYNEQFF. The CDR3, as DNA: TGTGCCAGCAGCACGACTAGCAGTAACTACAATGAGCAGTTCTTC.

This CDR3 is CASSFLAGVGTGELFF. DNA of the CDR3: TGTGCCAGCAGCTTTCTAGCGGGAGTCGGCACCGGGGAGCTGTTTTTT. The chain is built from TRBV5-5 and TRBJ2-2, with TRBD2 matching 10 bases. The CDR3 spans 16 residues. J was trimmed by 4 bases and V by 2 bases; bases with no gene match: 5. In germline, CDR1 is SGHKS, CDR2 YYEKEE (reference sequence).

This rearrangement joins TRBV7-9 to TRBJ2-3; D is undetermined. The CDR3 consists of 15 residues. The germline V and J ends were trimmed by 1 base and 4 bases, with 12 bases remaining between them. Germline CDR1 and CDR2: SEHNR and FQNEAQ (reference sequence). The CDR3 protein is CASSLGRSRADTQYF. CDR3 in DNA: TGTGCCAGCAGCTTAGGGCGGTCTAGGGCAGATACGCAGTATTTT.

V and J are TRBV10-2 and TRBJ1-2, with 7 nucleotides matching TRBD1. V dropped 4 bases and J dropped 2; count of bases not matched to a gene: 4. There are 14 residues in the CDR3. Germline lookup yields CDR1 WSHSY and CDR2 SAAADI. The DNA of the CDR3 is TGCGCCAGCAGTGGGGCCAGGGGGAACTATGGCTACACCTTC. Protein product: CASSGARGNYGYTF.

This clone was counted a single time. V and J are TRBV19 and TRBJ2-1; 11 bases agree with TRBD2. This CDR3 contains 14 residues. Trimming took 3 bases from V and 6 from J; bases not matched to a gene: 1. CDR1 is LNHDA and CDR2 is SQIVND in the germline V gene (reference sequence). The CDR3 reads CASSMTSGINEQFF. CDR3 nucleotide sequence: TGTGCCAGTAGTATGACTAGCGGGATCAATGAGCAGTTCTTC.

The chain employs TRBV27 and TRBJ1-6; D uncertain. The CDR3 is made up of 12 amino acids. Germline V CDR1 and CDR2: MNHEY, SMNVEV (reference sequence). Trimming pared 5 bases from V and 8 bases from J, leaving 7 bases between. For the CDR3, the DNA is TGTGCCAGCAGTAGCTCGGATTCACCCCTCCACTTT. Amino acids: CASSSSDSPLHF.

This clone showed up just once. Written as DNA, the CDR3 is TGTGCCAGCAGTTACCGGTGGGCGACTGAAGCTTTCTTT. This codes for CASSYRWATEAFF. The chain couples TRBV6-2 or TRBV6-3 to TRBJ1-1; no reliable D call. The CDR3 consists of 13 residues. V was shortened by 2 bases and J by 5 bases, with 9 bases between the two germline ends. The germline V gene encodes CDR1 MNHEY and CDR2 SVGEGT.

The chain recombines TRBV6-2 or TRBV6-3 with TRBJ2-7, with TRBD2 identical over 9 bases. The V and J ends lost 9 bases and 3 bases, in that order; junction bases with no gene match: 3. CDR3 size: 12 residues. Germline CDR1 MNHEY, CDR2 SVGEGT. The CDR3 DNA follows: TGTGCCAGTAGCGGGAGAGGCTACGAGCAGTACGTC. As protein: CASSGRGYEQYV.

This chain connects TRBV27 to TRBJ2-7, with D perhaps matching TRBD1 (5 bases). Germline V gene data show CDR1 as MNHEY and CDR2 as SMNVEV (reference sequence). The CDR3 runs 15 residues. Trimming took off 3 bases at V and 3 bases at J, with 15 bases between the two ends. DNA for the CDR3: TGTGCCAGCAGTTTCGGTACGGCCAGGGTCTACGAGCAGTACTTC. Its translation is CASSFGTARVYEQYF.

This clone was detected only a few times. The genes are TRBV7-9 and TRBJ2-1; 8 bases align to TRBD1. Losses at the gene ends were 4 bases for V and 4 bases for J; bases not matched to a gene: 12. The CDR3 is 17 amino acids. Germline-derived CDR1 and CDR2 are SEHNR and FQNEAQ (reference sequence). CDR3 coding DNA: TGTGCCAGCAGCTCCGGGACAGGTTTTGAGGTTTACAATGAGCAGTTCTTC. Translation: CASSSGTGFEVYNEQFF.

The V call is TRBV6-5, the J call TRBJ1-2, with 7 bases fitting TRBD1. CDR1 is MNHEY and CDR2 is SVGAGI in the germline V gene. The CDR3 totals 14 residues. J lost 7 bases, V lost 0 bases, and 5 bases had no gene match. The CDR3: CASSYSTGAAGYTF. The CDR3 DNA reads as TGTGCCAGCAGTTACTCTACAGGGGCTGCTGGCTACACCTTC.

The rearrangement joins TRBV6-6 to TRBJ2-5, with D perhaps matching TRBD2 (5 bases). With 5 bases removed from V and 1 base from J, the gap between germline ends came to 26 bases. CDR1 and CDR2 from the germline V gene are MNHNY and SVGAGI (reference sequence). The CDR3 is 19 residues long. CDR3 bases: TGTGCCAGCAGTCCCCGGAGGCGAGCGTCGAAACCCATCCAAGAGACCCAGTACTTC. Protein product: CASSPRRRASKPIQETQYF.

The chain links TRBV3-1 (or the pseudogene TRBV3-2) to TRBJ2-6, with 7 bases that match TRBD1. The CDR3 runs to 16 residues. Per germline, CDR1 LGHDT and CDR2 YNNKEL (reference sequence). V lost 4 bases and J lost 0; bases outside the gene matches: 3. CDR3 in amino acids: CASSPHRGSGANVLTF. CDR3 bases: TGTGCCAGCAGCCCCCACAGGGGCTCTGGGGCCAACGTCCTGACTTTC.

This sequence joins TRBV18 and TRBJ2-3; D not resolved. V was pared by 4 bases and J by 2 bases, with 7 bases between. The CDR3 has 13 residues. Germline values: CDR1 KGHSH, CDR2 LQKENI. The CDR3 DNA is TGTGCCAGCTCACGGAGTAACACAGATACGCAGTATTTT. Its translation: CASSRSNTDTQYF. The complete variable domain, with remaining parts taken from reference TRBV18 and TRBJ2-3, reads NAGVMQNPRHLVRRRGQEARLRCSPMKGHSHVYWYRQLPEEGLKFMVYLQKENIIDESGMPKERFSAEFPKEGPSILRIQQVVRGDSAAYFCASSRSNTDTQYFGPGTRLTVL.

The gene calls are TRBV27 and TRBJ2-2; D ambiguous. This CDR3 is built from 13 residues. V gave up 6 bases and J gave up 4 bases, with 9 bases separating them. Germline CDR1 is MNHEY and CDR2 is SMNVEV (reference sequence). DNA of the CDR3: TGTGCCAGCAGCCACATGAGCACCGGGGAGCTGTTTTTT. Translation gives CASSHMSTGELFF.

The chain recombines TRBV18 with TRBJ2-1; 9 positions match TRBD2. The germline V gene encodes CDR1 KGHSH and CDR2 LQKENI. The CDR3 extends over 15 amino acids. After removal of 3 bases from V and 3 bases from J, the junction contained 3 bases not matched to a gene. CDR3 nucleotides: TGTGCCAGCTCACCTAGCGGGGGTTTCTACAATGAGCAGTTCTTC. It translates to CASSPSGGFYNEQFF.

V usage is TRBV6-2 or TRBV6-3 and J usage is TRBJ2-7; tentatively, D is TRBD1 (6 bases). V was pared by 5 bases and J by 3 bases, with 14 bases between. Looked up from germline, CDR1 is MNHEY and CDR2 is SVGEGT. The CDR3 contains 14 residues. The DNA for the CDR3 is TGTGCCAGCAGTCTTCAGGGGAAGGGCTACGAGCAGTACGTC. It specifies CASSLQGKGYEQYV.

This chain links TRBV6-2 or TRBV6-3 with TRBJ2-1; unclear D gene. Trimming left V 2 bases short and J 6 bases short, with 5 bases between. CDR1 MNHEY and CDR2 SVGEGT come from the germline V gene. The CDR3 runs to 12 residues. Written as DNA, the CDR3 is TGTGCCAGCAGTTACCTGGGCAATGAGCAGTTCTTC. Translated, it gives CASSYLGNEQFF.

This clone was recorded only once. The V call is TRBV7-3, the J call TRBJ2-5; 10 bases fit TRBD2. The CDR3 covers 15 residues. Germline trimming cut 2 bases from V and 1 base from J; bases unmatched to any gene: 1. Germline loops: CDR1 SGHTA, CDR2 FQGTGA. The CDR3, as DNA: TGTGCCAGCAGCTTACTAGCGGGGGTCCAAGAGACCCAGTACTTC. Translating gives CASSLLAGVQETQYF.

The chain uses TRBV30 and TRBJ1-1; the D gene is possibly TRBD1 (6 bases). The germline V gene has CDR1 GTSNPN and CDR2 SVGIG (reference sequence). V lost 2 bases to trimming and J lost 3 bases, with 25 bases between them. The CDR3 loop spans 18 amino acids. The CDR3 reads CAWSMRGSGQWVDTEAFF. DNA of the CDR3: TGTGCCTGGAGTATGAGGGGGTCAGGACAGTGGGTTGACACTGAAGCTTTCTTT.